These T cell receptor beta chains were read from a single sample in a study of long-term antiretroviral therapy in people with HIV. Sequencing was performed with immunoSEQ multiplex PCR; in TCRdb, only in-frame clones are kept and a portion is missing. This repertoire shows about 33,000 clones, approximately 96% found once; its top ten account for 2% to 2.5%. The specimen was unsorted PBMCs, collected roughly 6.4 years after starting antiretroviral therapy. The source is a man aged 25-45 years with HIV. CDR3s include the opening cysteine and the closing phenylalanine or tryptophan. The D gene is left open where the match is weak. Clone size is stated in some rows and not others, as once, few, many or a class when expanded.

v_call	clone_size	j_call	d_call	cdr3_length	cdr3_aa	cdr3_nt
TRBV7-3	NA	TRBJ2-5	TRBD2	14	CASSASGSRETQYF	TGTGCCAGCAGCGCAAGCGGGAGTCGGGAGACCCAGTACTTC
TRBV11-2	NA	TRBJ2-3	NA	18	CASSADRSLQHGTDTQYF	TGTGCCAGCAGCGCCGACAGGTCACTCCAGCACGGCACAGATACGCAGTATTTT
TRBV5-1	NA	TRBJ1-1	NA	13	CASSFEMNTEAFF	TGCGCCAGCAGCTTTGAGATGAACACTGAAGCTTTCTTT
TRBV27	NA	TRBJ2-7	NA	15	CASSTRGGGGPEQYF	TGTGCCAGCAGTACACGAGGGGGGGGCGGTCCCGAGCAGTACTTC
TRBV6-6	NA	TRBJ2-5	TRBD2	11	CASSPRGEQYF	TGTGCCAGCAGCCCCCGGGGGGAGCAGTACTTC
TRBV7-7	NA	TRBJ2-7	TRBD1	12	CASSLTGDEQYF	TGTGCTAGCAGCCTGACAGGGGACGAGCAGTACTTC
TRBV29-1	NA	TRBJ2-1	TRBD1	13	CSVAGGQGNEQFF	TGCAGCGTAGCAGGGGGTCAGGGGAATGAGCAGTTCTTC
TRBV10-3	few	TRBJ1-1	NA	11	CAISEGTEAFF	TGTGCCATCAGTGAGGGAACTGAAGCTTTCTTT
TRBV7-8	NA	TRBJ2-6	NA	15	CASSPRGSGANVLTF	TGTGCCAGCAGCCCCCGGGGCTCTGGGGCCAACGTCCTGACTTTC
TRBV7-9	once	TRBJ1-4	NA	17	CASSLNQRGRGVGKLFF	TGTGCCAGCAGCTTAAACCAACGGGGCAGAGGAGTGGGAAAACTGTTTTTT
TRBV6-5	NA	TRBJ2-3	TRBD2	14	CASSVGRDTDTQYF	TGTGCCAGCAGCGTCGGGAGGGACACAGATACGCAGTATTTT
TRBV4-1	NA	TRBJ1-2	NA	16	CASSPQDRPILYGYTF	TGCGCCAGCAGCCCTCAGGACCGACCGATTCTCTATGGCTACACCTTC
TRBV9	NA	TRBJ2-3	NA	15	CASSVDMDRTPTQYF	TGTGCCAGCAGCGTAGATATGGACAGAACCCCTACGCAGTATTTT
TRBV11-3	once	TRBJ2-1	NA	16	CASSPREGGAYNEQFF	TGTGCCAGCAGCCCTAGGGAGGGGGGGGCCTACAATGAGCAGTTCTTC
TRBV5-1	NA	TRBJ1-1	TRBD1	14	CASSLDVTGVSAFF	TGCGCCAGCAGCTTGGACGTGACAGGGGTATCAGCTTTCTTT
TRBV9	NA	TRBJ2-7	NA	14	CASSVGQGPREQYF	TGTGCCAGCAGCGTAGGGCAGGGGCCGAGGGAGCAGTACTTC
TRBV7-8	NA	TRBJ1-1	NA	14	CASSPDTGNTEAFF	TGTGCCAGCAGCCCCGACACAGGTAACACTGAAGCTTTCTTT
TRBV6-1	NA	TRBJ1-1	NA	15	CASSLFGWPSPEAFF	TGTGCCAGCAGTCTCTTCGGATGGCCTAGCCCTGAAGCTTTCTTT
TRBV4-2	NA	TRBJ1-5	NA	13	CASSQNREKPQHF	TGTGCCAGCAGCCAAAACAGGGAAAAGCCCCAGCATTTT
TRBV29-1	NA	TRBJ2-1	TRBD2	15	CSVELSGRAYNEQFF	TGCAGCGTCGAGTTGAGCGGGAGGGCCTACAATGAGCAGTTCTTC
TRBV7-9	NA	TRBJ2-1	NA	14	CASSLKGGYNEQFF	TGTGCCAGCAGCTTGAAGGGAGGATACAATGAGCAGTTCTTC
TRBV4-3	NA	TRBJ2-1	NA	17	CASSQAPGPKPYDEQFF	TGCGCCAGCAGCCAAGCCCCCGGGCCCAAACCTTACGATGAGCAGTTCTTC
TRBV5-6	once	TRBJ1-5	NA	17	CASSLGGDTYSNQPQHF	TGTGCCAGCAGCTTGGGGGGGGACACCTATAGCAATCAGCCCCAGCATTTT
TRBV6-5	NA	TRBJ2-2	NA	15	CASSYSHGGAGELFF	TGTGCCAGCAGTTACTCCCATGGGGGCGCCGGGGAGCTGTTTTTT
TRBV15	once	TRBJ1-1	NA	12	CATSRDRAWAFF	TGTGCCACCAGCAGAGACAGGGCGTGGGCTTTCTTT
TRBV4-1	NA	TRBJ2-4	TRBD1	18	CASSQDRGIRQGKNIQYF	TGCGCCAGCAGCCAAGATCGGGGCATTCGACAGGGGAAAAACATTCAGTACTTC
TRBV5-8	NA	TRBJ1-5	NA	15	CASSDGQSSNQPQHF	TGTGCCAGCAGTGATGGACAGTCCAGCAATCAGCCCCAGCATTTT
TRBV27	once	TRBJ2-3	NA	11	CASSEGRTQYF	TGTGCCAGCAGCGAGGGGAGGACGCAGTATTTT
TRBV18	NA	TRBJ1-2	TRBD1	16	CASSLSGQEVWPGYTF	TGTGCCAGCTCACTATCGGGACAGGAAGTATGGCCTGGCTACACCTTC